This T cell receptor (beta chain) was identified during a study of blood T cell repertoires in COVID-19. Whole-study context: Italy, Spain and the United States were the sources of the convalescent and acute COVID-19 samples. Nucleic acid was either cDNA or gDNA, and it came from T cells, B-cell-depleted T cells, or PBMCs.

Source study methods: Estimates of nucleated cell counts were drawn from the amplification of reference gene primers. This table comes from immunoSEQ multiplex PCR, and its TCRdb copy is limited to in-frame clones, with some not included. The V and J calls and clone size are taken from that table; D and trimming were inferred from the DNA. The sample lists 250,000 or so clones, 84% seen once, with 2% to 2.5% in the top ten. Germline V lookup: CDR1 ENHRY, CDR2 SYGVKD. The CDR3 extends over 16 amino acids. V was clipped by 6 bases and J by 5 bases; unmatched bases: 14. The rearrangement links TRBV10-3 to TRBJ1-2; 8 bases are shared with TRBD1. Sequencing input: peripheral blood. This TCR was recovered from a man aged 40-49 years who had recovered from COVID-19. For the CDR3, the DNA is TGTGCCATCAGACCCGAAGGACAGGGAGGGAGGTATGGCTACACCTTC. Translation: CAIRPEGQGGRYGYTF.